This T cell receptor beta chain was identified during a study of shared clonotypes between healthy human individuals. Here immunoSEQ multiplex PCR was the method, and the copy in TCRdb shows in-frame clones only, minus some. Of fewer than 3 million clones listed, under 95% were seen once; the top ten hold around 0.38%. The donors, all of them Caucasian adults, lived in Nashville, Tennessee. Trimming cost V 6 bases and J 2 bases, with 11 bases left between them. Germline V gene lookup returns CDR1 ENHRY and CDR2 SYGVKD. This CDR3 has 13 amino acids. This TCR derives from a man in his late teens or twenties in good health. Some clones in this sample may be carry-over from other donors' samples. Sequencing input: naive CD4+ T cells from PBMCs. The subset denotes: CD45RA+ positively selected. This rearrangement joins TRBV10-3 to TRBJ2-7; D perhaps matches TRBD1 (6 bases). The CDR3 DNA reads as TGTGCCATCAGCCGGGACATCACCTACGAGCAGTACTTC. The encoded protein is CAISRDITYEQYF.